The T cell receptor beta chain under discussion was sequenced for a study of blood T cell repertoires in COVID-19. Per the germline V gene, CDR1 is MRHNA and CDR2 is SNTAGT. Trimming at V came to 4 bases and at J to 3 bases, leaving 3 bases not matched to a gene. The CDR3 is 15 residues long. Participant reports of clinical history set cohort assignment. Assay: immunoSEQ multiplex PCR; the TCRdb copy retains only in-frame clones and omits some. This sample has some 170,000 clones, with approximately 80% found just once. The genes are TRBV6-4 and TRBJ2-2, with 9 positions matching TRBD1. This sequence originates from a man between 40 and 49 years old who had recovered from COVID-19. The specimen was PBMCs or T cells enriched from blood (not recorded which). The CDR3 region is CASSAGTGHTGELFF. The CDR3 DNA is TGTGCCAGCAGTGCTGGGACAGGGCACACCGGGGAGCTGTTTTTT.